This is a list of T cell receptor beta chains from one sample in a study of shared clonotypes between healthy human individuals. The table came from immunoSEQ multiplex PCR; TCRdb's copy has only in-frame clones and leaves some out. The sample gives about 2 million clones, over 85% of which show up once; roughly 1.1% is in the top ten. Sequencing was carried out using naive CD8+ T cells sorted from blood. Every receptor here comes from a man aged 18 to 30 in good health. CDR3s include the opening cysteine and the closing phenylalanine or tryptophan. D genes are given only for firm matches. A row's size may be missing; if present it is once, few, many or a size class.

J gene: TRBJ2-1
V gene: TRBV5-4
clone size: .
D gene: .
CDR3 protein: CASSLNRDLSNNEQFF
CDR3 DNA: TGTGCCAGCAGCTTAAACCGGGACCTATCAAACAATGAGCAGTTCTTC

J gene: TRBJ1-1
V gene: TRBV7-6
clone size: .
D gene: .
CDR3 protein: CASSTGTEAFF
CDR3 DNA: TGTGCCAGCAGCACCGGCACTGAAGCTTTCTTT

J gene: TRBJ2-5
V gene: TRBV5-1
clone size: .
D gene: TRBD1
CDR3 protein: CASSLAKGAQETQYF
CDR3 DNA: TGCGCCAGCAGCTTGGCCAAGGGGGCCCAAGAGACCCAGTACTTC

J gene: TRBJ2-1
V gene: TRBV4-3
clone size: .
D gene: .
CDR3 protein: CASSLRRDYNEQFF
CDR3 DNA: TGCGCCAGCAGCCTACGGCGGGATTACAATGAGCAGTTCTTC

J gene: TRBJ2-7
V gene: TRBV7-8
clone size: .
D gene: .
CDR3 protein: CASSGYSYEQYF
CDR3 DNA: TGTGCCAGCTCCGGGTACTCCTACGAGCAGTACTTC

J gene: TRBJ2-7
V gene: TRBV28
clone size: once
D gene: .
CDR3 protein: CASSLVARNYEQYF
CDR3 DNA: TGTGCCAGCAGTTTAGTGGCCAGGAACTACGAGCAGTACTTC

J gene: TRBJ2-7
V gene: TRBV4-1
clone size: .
D gene: TRBD2
CDR3 protein: CASSPSGSYEQYF
CDR3 DNA: TGCGCCAGCAGCCCTAGCGGCTCCTACGAGCAGTACTTC

J gene: TRBJ2-1
V gene: TRBV5-6
clone size: .
D gene: TRBD2
CDR3 protein: CASSFGLAGEQFF
CDR3 DNA: TGTGCCAGCAGCTTTGGACTAGCCGGTGAGCAGTTCTTC

J gene: TRBJ2-3
V gene: TRBV28
clone size: .
D gene: TRBD1
CDR3 protein: CASSLGTGEGISDTQYF
CDR3 DNA: TGTGCCAGCAGCCTCGGGACAGGGGAGGGGATCTCGGATACGCAGTATTTT

J gene: TRBJ2-3
V gene: TRBV7-2
clone size: .
D gene: .
CDR3 protein: CASSLGRVQDSTDTQYF
CDR3 DNA: TGTGCCAGCAGCTTAGGTAGGGTCCAAGACAGCACAGATACGCAGTATTTT

J gene: TRBJ1-3
V gene: TRBV4-2
clone size: .
D gene: .
CDR3 protein: CASSLEVGNTIYF
CDR3 DNA: TGTGCCAGCAGCCTCGAGGTAGGAAACACCATATATTTT

J gene: TRBJ1-1
V gene: TRBV5-6
clone size: .
D gene: .
CDR3 protein: CASSSEMNTEAFF
CDR3 DNA: TGTGCCAGCAGCTCGGAAATGAACACTGAAGCTTTCTTT

J gene: TRBJ2-7
V gene: TRBV27
clone size: .
D gene: .
CDR3 protein: CASRRDSSYEQYF
CDR3 DNA: TGTGCCAGCAGGAGGGACTCGTCCTACGAGCAGTACTTC

J gene: TRBJ2-6
V gene: TRBV6-1
clone size: .
D gene: TRBD2
CDR3 protein: CASSELAGGLSGANVLTF
CDR3 DNA: TGTGCCAGCAGTGAACTAGCGGGGGGACTCTCTGGGGCCAACGTCCTGACTTTC

J gene: TRBJ2-7
V gene: TRBV5-1
clone size: .
D gene: .
CDR3 protein: CASNPNEQYF
CDR3 DNA: TGCGCCAGCAACCCTAACGAGCAGTACTTC

J gene: TRBJ2-7
V gene: TRBV27
clone size: .
D gene: TRBD2
CDR3 protein: CASSPHSGGAYEQYF
CDR3 DNA: TGTGCCAGCAGTCCCCACAGCGGGGGGGCCTACGAGCAGTACTTC

J gene: TRBJ1-6
V gene: TRBV5-1
clone size: few
D gene: .
CDR3 protein: CASSILRGDTLHF
CDR3 DNA: TGCGCCAGCAGCATACTCAGGGGCGACACCCTCCACTTT

J gene: TRBJ2-7
V gene: TRBV5-4
clone size: .
D gene: TRBD2
CDR3 protein: CASSLGIGGAQEQYF
CDR3 DNA: TGTGCCAGCAGCTTGGGCATCGGGGGGGCCCAAGAGCAGTACTTC

J gene: TRBJ2-1
V gene: TRBV5-6
clone size: .
D gene: TRBD2
CDR3 protein: CASSFPAGGNEQFF
CDR3 DNA: TGTGCCAGCAGCTTCCCAGCGGGAGGGAATGAGCAGTTCTTC

J gene: TRBJ1-4
V gene: TRBV27
clone size: .
D gene: .
CDR3 protein: CASSSGLSNEKLFF
CDR3 DNA: TGTGCCAGCAGTTCGGGACTCAGTAATGAAAAACTGTTTTTT

J gene: TRBJ2-7
V gene: TRBV6-1
clone size: .
D gene: TRBD2
CDR3 protein: CASSDSGGALYEQYF
CDR3 DNA: TGTGCCAGCAGTGATAGCGGGGGGGCCCTTTACGAGCAGTACTTC

J gene: TRBJ1-2
V gene: TRBV9
clone size: .
D gene: TRBD1
CDR3 protein: CASTADRDYGYTF
CDR3 DNA: TGTGCCAGCACCGCGGACAGGGACTATGGCTACACCTTC

J gene: TRBJ1-1
V gene: TRBV5-1
clone size: .
D gene: .
CDR3 protein: CASSLSLITEAFF
CDR3 DNA: TGCGCCAGCAGCTTGTCCCTCATCACTGAAGCTTTCTTT

J gene: TRBJ1-6
V gene: TRBV10-3
clone size: .
D gene: .
CDR3 protein: CAISPDKLLGSPLHF
CDR3 DNA: TGTGCCATCAGTCCCGATAAACTCCTGGGTTCACCCCTCCACTTT

J gene: TRBJ2-5
V gene: TRBV4-2
clone size: .
D gene: .
CDR3 protein: CASSQAFGGFETQYF
CDR3 DNA: TGTGCCAGCAGCCAAGCTTTTGGGGGTTTCGAGACCCAGTACTTC

J gene: TRBJ1-1
V gene: TRBV5-6
clone size: .
D gene: TRBD1
CDR3 protein: CASTTGTGENTEAFF
CDR3 DNA: TGTGCCAGCACGACTGGGACAGGGGAAAACACTGAAGCTTTCTTT

J gene: TRBJ2-7
V gene: TRBV10-3
clone size: .
D gene: TRBD2
CDR3 protein: CAISDRLAGYEQYF
CDR3 DNA: TGTGCCATCAGTGATAGACTAGCGGGATACGAGCAGTACTTC

J gene: TRBJ2-1
V gene: TRBV7-9
clone size: .
D gene: .
CDR3 protein: CASSSLWVMNNEQFF
CDR3 DNA: TGTGCCAGCAGCTCACTGTGGGTTATGAACAATGAGCAGTTCTTC

J gene: TRBJ2-7
V gene: TRBV9
clone size: once
D gene: .
CDR3 protein: CASSVEGSSSYEQYF
CDR3 DNA: TGTGCCAGCAGCGTAGAAGGTAGCAGCTCCTACGAGCAGTACTTC

J gene: TRBJ2-7
V gene: TRBV6-1
clone size: .
D gene: TRBD1
CDR3 protein: CASSGPQGASYEQYF
CDR3 DNA: TGTGCCAGCAGTGGCCCTCAGGGGGCCTCCTACGAGCAGTACTTC

J gene: TRBJ2-5
V gene: TRBV10-3
clone size: .
D gene: .
CDR3 protein: CAAQAEGGPSWTQYF
CDR3 DNA: TGTGCCGCCCAGGCGGAGGGAGGACCCTCTTGGACCCAGTACTTC

J gene: TRBJ1-2
V gene: TRBV4-3
clone size: .
D gene: .
CDR3 protein: CASSQEAQSGGYTF
CDR3 DNA: TGCGCCAGCAGCCAAGAAGCACAGAGCGGTGGCTACACCTTC

J gene: TRBJ2-1
V gene: TRBV29-1
clone size: .
D gene: .
CDR3 protein: CSVEGPGEYNEQFF
CDR3 DNA: TGCAGCGTTGAAGGCCCGGGGGAGTACAATGAGCAGTTCTTC

J gene: TRBJ2-5
V gene: TRBV4-3
clone size: .
D gene: TRBD2
CDR3 protein: CASSLTWTSGSLEETQYF
CDR3 DNA: TGCGCCAGCAGCCTTACCTGGACTAGCGGGAGTTTGGAAGAGACCCAGTACTTC

J gene: TRBJ2-1
V gene: TRBV4-1
clone size: .
D gene: .
CDR3 protein: CASSQDGPHEQFF
CDR3 DNA: TGCGCCAGCAGCCAAGATGGCCCCCATGAGCAGTTCTTC

J gene: TRBJ1-6
V gene: TRBV10-3
clone size: .
D gene: .
CDR3 protein: CAIATGANNSPLHF
CDR3 DNA: TGTGCCATCGCGACTGGGGCTAATAATTCACCCCTCCACTTT